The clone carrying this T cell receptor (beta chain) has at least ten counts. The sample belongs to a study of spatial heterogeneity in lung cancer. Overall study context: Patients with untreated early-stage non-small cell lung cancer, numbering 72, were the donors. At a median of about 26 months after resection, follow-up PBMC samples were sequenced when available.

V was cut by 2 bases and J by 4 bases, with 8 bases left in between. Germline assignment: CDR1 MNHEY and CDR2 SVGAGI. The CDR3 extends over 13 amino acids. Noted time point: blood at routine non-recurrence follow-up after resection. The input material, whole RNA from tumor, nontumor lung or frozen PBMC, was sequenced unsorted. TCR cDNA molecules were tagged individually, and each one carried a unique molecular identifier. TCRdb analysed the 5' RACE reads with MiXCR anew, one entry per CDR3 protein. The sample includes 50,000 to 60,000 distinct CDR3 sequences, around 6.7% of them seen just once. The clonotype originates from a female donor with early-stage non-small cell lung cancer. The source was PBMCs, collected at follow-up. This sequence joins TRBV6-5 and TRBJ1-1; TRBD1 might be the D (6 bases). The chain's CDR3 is CASSYKGGTEAFF. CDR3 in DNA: TGTGCCAGCAGTTACAAGGGGGGCACTGAAGCTTTCTTT.